Listed here are 28 T cell receptor beta chains from one sample, sequenced in a study of shared clonotypes between healthy human individuals. Repertoires were generated with immunoSEQ multiplex PCR, while TCRdb's copy carries only in-frame clones and drops some. The sample holds over a million clones, roughly 95% seen once. The sample comprised naive CD4+ T cells sorted from blood. Documented subset: CD45RA+ positively selected. These receptors originate from a man aged 25 to 45 in good health.

In DNA, the CDR3 is TGTGCTGTGCAGGGGGCGACCTACGAGCAGTACTTC. Amino acid sequence: CAVQGATYEQYF. This chain joins TRBV7-9 and TRBJ2-7, with 8 bases lining up with TRBD1. CDR1 and CDR2 (germline): SEHNR, FQNEAQ (reference sequence). The CDR3 is 12 residues long. The full variable domain, in which reference TRBV7-9 and TRBJ2-7 provide the parts outside the CDR3, is DTGVSQNPRHKITKRGQNVTFRCDPISEHNRLYWYRQTLGQGPEFLTYFQNEAQLEKSRLLSDRFSAERPKGSFSTLEIQRTEQGDSAMYLCAVQGATYEQYFGPGTRLTVT.

This clone came up once. V gene TRBV19 combines with J gene TRBJ2-3, with 12 bases matching TRBD2. Germline CDR1 LNHDA, CDR2 SQIVND (reference sequence). The CDR3 has 14 residues. Trimming removed 9 bases from V and 3 bases from J; junction bases left unmatched: 4. The CDR3 here is CARRGLAGTDTQYF. DNA for the CDR3: TGTGCCAGGCGAGGACTAGCGGGAACAGATACGCAGTATTTT. Based on the CDR3 plus reference TRBV19 and TRBJ2-3, the full variable domain is DGGITQSPKYLFRKEGQNVTLSCEQNLNHDAMYWYRQDPGQGLRLIYYSQIVNDFQKGDIAEGYSVSREKKESFPLTVTSAQKNPTAFYLCARRGLAGTDTQYFGPGTRLTVL.

This chain joins TRBV6-1 and TRBJ1-2; the D gene is possibly TRBD1 (5 bases). Trimming shortened V by 3 bases and J by 4 bases, and 12 bases separated the two germline ends. This CDR3 has 14 amino acids. Germline CDR1 and CDR2: MNHNS and SASEGT. The CDR3 coding sequence is TGTGCCAGCAGTGAGGTGGGGGGGAGCTATGGCTACACCTTC. As protein: CASSEVGGSYGYTF.

The chain couples TRBV2 to TRBJ1-4, with D maybe TRBD1 (5 bases). The V and J ends lost 1 base and 1 base respectively, with 13 bases between them. CDR1 is SNHLY and CDR2 is FYNNEI in the germline V gene. The CDR3 extends over 17 amino acids. In DNA, the CDR3 is TGTGCCAGCAGTGAAGTTGGGGGGGATATAACTAATGAAAAACTGTTTTTT. Translated: CASSEVGGDITNEKLFF.

The V call is TRBV5-4, the J call TRBJ2-1, with D unresolved. The CDR3 totals 14 residues. The V gene's germline CDR1 is SGHNT and CDR2 YYREEE (reference sequence). The ends were cut back, 4 bases at V and 9 bases at J, with 17 bases in the middle. The CDR3 loop reads CASSPDIGVSEQFF. In DNA form, the CDR3 reads TGTGCCAGCAGCCCCGATATCGGAGTTAGTGAGCAGTTCTTC. Together with reference TRBV5-4 and TRBJ2-1, the CDR3 gives the full variable domain: ETGVTQSPTHLIKTRGQQVTLRCSSQSGHNTVSWYQQALGQGPQFIFQYYREEENGRGNFPPRFSGLQFPNYSSELNVNALELDDSALYLCASSPDIGVSEQFFGPGTRLTVL.

The chain links TRBV5-4 to TRBJ2-7, with D perhaps TRBD1 (5 bases). Germline V CDR1 and CDR2: SGHNT, YYREEE (reference sequence). The CDR3 sequence is 13 residues long. Trimming took 3 bases from V and 4 from J, leaving 11 bases between them. The CDR3 sequence: CASSSPGNYEQYF. CDR3 DNA: TGTGCCAGCAGCTCTCCAGGGAATTACGAGCAGTACTTC.

This sequence joins TRBV27 and TRBJ1-2; perhaps TRBD1 as D (5 bases). CDR3 length: 13 residues. The V gene's germline CDR1 is MNHEY and CDR2 SMNVEV (reference sequence). V lost 7 bases and J lost 3, with 12 bases in between. In DNA, the CDR3 is TGTGCCAGCAAAAAAGGGGTGGACTATGGCTACACCTTC. The encoded protein is CASKKGVDYGYTF.

This clone was picked up one time. The same CDR3 is also encoded by other DNA sequences in this sample. The chain joins TRBV9 to TRBJ1-1, with D perhaps matching TRBD1 (6 bases). With 3 bases removed from V and 4 bases from J, the gap between germline ends came to 10 bases. The CDR3 has 13 amino acids. Looked up from germline, CDR1 is SGDLS and CDR2 is YYNGEE. In nucleotides, the CDR3 is TGTGCCAGCAGCGCACAGGGAGGCACTGAAGCTTTCTTT. Translation: CASSAQGGTEAFF.

The CDR3 bases are TGTGCCAGCAGCGTAGTTACTGGGGGGCTCAACACTGAAGCTTTCTTT. Protein product: CASSVVTGGLNTEAFF. V is TRBV9 and J is TRBJ1-1, with D possibly being TRBD1 (6 bases). Per germline, CDR1 SGDLS and CDR2 YYNGEE. V lost 0 bases, J lost 2 bases, and 14 bases lay in between. CDR3 size: 16 residues.

The CDR3 region has the DNA TGTGCCAGCAGTCGGACTAGCGGGGGATACGAGCAGTACTTC. This sequence encodes CASSRTSGGYEQYF. The rearrangement joins TRBV7-9 to TRBJ2-7; 13 bases map to TRBD2. V lost 6 bases, J lost 4 bases, and 3 bases stayed unmatched. Germline CDR1 SEHNR, CDR2 FQNEAQ (reference sequence). CDR3 length equals 14 residues.

This rearrangement joins TRBV5-1 to TRBJ1-6, with D maybe TRBD1 (5 bases). Germline V gene data show CDR1 as SGHRS and CDR2 as YFSETQ. The CDR3 is 15 residues long. V dropped 0 bases and J dropped 6 bases, with 10 bases sitting between them. The CDR3 is CASSLVAGLNSPLHF. CDR3 in DNA: TGCGCCAGCAGCTTGGTTGCAGGGCTTAATTCACCCCTCCACTTT. Combining the CDR3 with reference TRBV5-1 and TRBJ1-6 gives the whole variable domain KAGVTQTPRYLIKTRGQQVTLSCSPISGHRSVSWYQQTPGQGLQFLFEYFSETQRNKGNFPGRFSGRQFSNSRSEMNVSTLELGDSALYLCASSLVAGLNSPLHFGNGTRLTVT.

The rearrangement uses TRBV15 and TRBJ2-7; 7 nucleotides line up with TRBD1. V lost 0 bases, J lost 5 bases, and 10 bases stayed unmatched. The CDR3 has 16 residues. Germline V gives CDR1 LNHNV, CDR2 YYDKDF (reference sequence). This CDR3 reads CATSRDLRQGRDEQYF. The CDR3 DNA reads as TGTGCCACCAGCAGAGATCTAAGACAGGGTCGGGACGAGCAGTACTTC.

The chain couples TRBV7-9 to TRBJ1-2, with D possibly TRBD1 on 5 matching bases. This CDR3 comprises 14 residues. Germline V gene data show CDR1 as SEHNR and CDR2 as FQNEAQ (reference sequence). V gave up 0 bases and J gave up 8 bases, with 13 bases separating them. CDR3 residues: CASSLARGVSGYTF. CDR3 sequence (DNA): TGTGCCAGCAGCTTAGCGCGGGGGGTTAGCGGCTACACCTTC.

The chain carries TRBV6-1 and TRBJ1-2; possible D gene TRBD1, 5 bases. The CDR3 extends over 15 amino acids. The germline CDR1 and CDR2 sequences are MNHNS and SASEGT. Trimming removed 5 bases at V and 3 bases at J, with 16 bases between. CDR3 residues: CASSIRGFEDYGYTF. CDR3 sequence (DNA): TGTGCCAGCAGTATCCGGGGGTTTGAAGACTATGGCTACACCTTC.

The V gene is TRBV7-9, the J gene TRBJ1-4; a weak D match, TRBD1 (6 bases). Germline-derived CDR1 and CDR2 are SEHNR and FQNEAQ (reference sequence). Trimming took off 6 bases at V and 7 bases at J, with 15 bases between the two ends. The CDR3 consists of 14 residues. CDR3 nucleotides: TGTGCCAGCAGAAAAGCAGGGGAGACTGAAAAACTGTTTTTT. Its translation is CASRKAGETEKLFF. Full variable domain (missing parts from reference TRBV7-9 and TRBJ1-4): DTGVSQNPRHKITKRGQNVTFRCDPISEHNRLYWYRQTLGQGPEFLTYFQNEAQLEKSRLLSDRFSAERPKGSFSTLEIQRTEQGDSAMYLCASRKAGETEKLFFGSGTQLSVL.

With regard to this clone: One end of the junction varies from germline; a read error may be responsible. The chain combines TRBV7-7 with TRBJ2-1; tentative D call: TRBD2 (5 bases). CDR1 is SSHAT, CDR2 FNYEAQ, per germline (reference sequence). This CDR3 comprises 13 residues. The CDR3 DNA follows: TGTGCTAGCAGCTCGGGGATTTACAATGAGCAGTTCTTC. This gives the protein CASSSGIYNEQFF.

V usage is TRBV29-1 and J usage is TRBJ2-1; no clear D. In germline, CDR1 is SQVTM, CDR2 ANQGSEA. The germline V and J ends were trimmed by 6 bases and 5 bases, with 11 bases remaining between them. The CDR3 sequence is 12 residues long. The CDR3 bases are TGCAGCGTCGGATCCAAAAACAATGAGCAGTTCTTC. Translation gives CSVGSKNNEQFF.

The chain is built from TRBV18 and TRBJ2-2; perhaps TRBD2 as D (6 bases). Germline CDR1 KGHSH, CDR2 LQKENI. With 2 bases removed from V and 6 bases from J, the gap between germline ends came to 16 bases. This CDR3 has 16 residues. CDR3 coding DNA: TGTGCCAGCTCACCATTGGGGGGAAGTCTCGCCGGGGAGCTGTTTTTT. Translating gives CASSPLGGSLAGELFF.

This clone appeared once. The J gene is TRBJ2-5, the V gene TRBV7-9; 8 bases match TRBD1. CDR3 length equals 15 residues. J lost 5 bases, V lost 5 bases, and 10 bases had no gene match. CDR1 is SEHNR and CDR2 is FQNEAQ in the germline V gene (reference sequence). The CDR3 region is CASSVLGQGLETQYF. In DNA, the CDR3 is TGTGCCAGCAGCGTCCTCGGACAGGGTTTGGAGACCCAGTACTTC.

This clone was found once. The sample has other DNA sequences that encode this CDR3 too. The rearrangement joins TRBV27 to TRBJ1-5; TRBD1 matches at 7 bases. The CDR3 sequence is 15 residues long. Germline-derived CDR1 and CDR2 are MNHEY and SMNVEV (reference sequence). V was pared by 0 bases and J by 7 bases, with 6 bases of the junction left unmatched. The CDR3 nucleotides are TGTGCCAGCAGTTTATCAACAGGGGTTGGGCAGCCCCAGCATTTT. Translating gives CASSLSTGVGQPQHF.

J is TRBJ1-5 and V is TRBV7-6; no reliable D call. Germline CDR1 and CDR2: SGHVS and FNYEAQ. There are 13 residues in the CDR3. V lost 1 base to trimming and J lost 4 bases, with 5 bases between them. CDR3 sequence reads: CASSLVENQPQHF. CDR3 DNA sequence: TGTGCCAGCAGCTTAGTAGAGAATCAGCCCCAGCATTTT.

Concerning this clone: Other DNA variants within this sample encode the same CDR3. V and J are TRBV28 and TRBJ1-1, with D unclear. The CDR3 loop spans 13 amino acids. V was pared by 2 bases and J by 3 bases, with 7 bases between. Germline assignment: CDR1 MDHEN and CDR2 SYDVKM. In nucleotides, the CDR3 is TGTGCCAGCAGTTTAACTGGGGACACTGAAGCTTTCTTT. It yields the protein CASSLTGDTEAFF.

The chain is built from TRBV14 and TRBJ2-3; D might be TRBD1 (6 bases). V was pared by 1 base and J by 0 bases, with 11 bases between. The V gene's germline CDR1 is SGHDN and CDR2 FVKESK. The CDR3 spans 16 residues. CDR3 sequence: CASSQGGHPSTDTQYF. DNA for the CDR3: TGTGCCAGCAGCCAAGGGGGACACCCGAGCACAGATACGCAGTATTTT.

V gene TRBV5-1 combines with J gene TRBJ2-5, with 8 bases lining up with TRBD1. Germline CDR1 is SGHRS and CDR2 is YFSETQ. The length of the CDR3 is 15 residues. Losses at the gene ends were 5 bases for V and 5 bases for J; bases not matched to a gene: 11. CDR3 amino acids: CASRSGDRGGETQYF. CDR3 DNA sequence: TGCGCCAGCAGGTCTGGTGACAGGGGAGGTGAGACCCAGTACTTC. The full variable domain, with the rest looked up from reference TRBV5-1 and TRBJ2-5, is KAGVTQTPRYLIKTRGQQVTLSCSPISGHRSVSWYQQTPGQGLQFLFEYFSETQRNKGNFPGRFSGRQFSNSRSEMNVSTLELGDSALYLCASRSGDRGGETQYFGPGTRLLVL.

Note on this clone: The sample has other DNA sequences that encode this CDR3 too. V is TRBV28 and J is TRBJ1-1; D unresolved. The V end was cut by 6 bases, the J end by 2 bases, with 7 bases between. Per germline, CDR1 MDHEN and CDR2 SYDVKM. This CDR3 spans 12 amino acids. CDR3 nucleotides: TGTGCCAGCAGGCCACTTAACACTGAAGCTTTCTTT. It is translated as CASRPLNTEAFF.

The V gene is TRBV28, the J gene TRBJ2-7; D assignment may be TRBD1 or TRBD2 (5 bases each). Germline assignment: CDR1 MDHEN and CDR2 SYDVKM. CDR3 size: 14 residues. V lost 3 bases, J lost 2 bases, and 11 bases lay in between. The CDR3 region has the DNA TGTGCCAGCAGTTTCTACAGGACTCCCTACGAGCAGTACTTC. This encodes CASSFYRTPYEQYF.

This clone was observed once. This chain links TRBV5-1 with TRBJ2-3; D might be TRBD2 (5 bases). Trimming removed 0 bases at V and 0 bases at J, with 8 bases between. Germline CDR1 is SGHRS and CDR2 is YFSETQ. CDR3 size: 15 residues. In DNA form, the CDR3 reads TGCGCCAGCAGCTTGGAAGCGGCTAGCACAGATACGCAGTATTTT. Translating it yields CASSLEAASTDTQYF.

J is TRBJ1-3 and V is TRBV28; the match to TRBD1 covers 12 bases. This CDR3 comprises 18 residues. Germline CDR1 is MDHEN and CDR2 is SYDVKM. V was clipped by 6 bases and J by 4 bases; unmatched bases: 13. The DNA for the CDR3 is TGTGCCAGCAGCCTCCGGGACAGGGGGCGCCCAACGGGAAACACCATATATTTT. Translating it yields CASSLRDRGRPTGNTIYF. The entire variable domain, with the rest obtained from reference TRBV28 and TRBJ1-3, is as follows: DVKVTQSSRYLVKRTGEKVFLECVQDMDHENMFWYRQDPGLGLRLIYFSYDVKMKEKGDIPEGYSVSREKKERFSLILESASTNQTSMYLCASSLRDRGRPTGNTIYFGEGSWLTVV.